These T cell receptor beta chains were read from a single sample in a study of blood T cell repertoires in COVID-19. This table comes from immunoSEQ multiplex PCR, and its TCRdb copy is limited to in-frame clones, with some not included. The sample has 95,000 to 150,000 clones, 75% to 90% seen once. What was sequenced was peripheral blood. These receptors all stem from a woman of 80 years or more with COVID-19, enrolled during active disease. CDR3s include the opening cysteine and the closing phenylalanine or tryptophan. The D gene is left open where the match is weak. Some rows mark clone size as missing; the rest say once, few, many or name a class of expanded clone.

CDR3: CATSRDSVQTYEQYF
DNA: TGTGCCACCAGCAGAGATTCGGTACAGACCTACGAGCAGTACTTC
J: TRBJ2-7
length: 15
V: TRBV15
D: NA
size: NA

CDR3: CASSPPASYNEQFF
DNA: TGTGCCAGCAGCCCGCCCGCGTCCTACAATGAGCAGTTCTTC
J: TRBJ2-1
length: 14
V: TRBV11-2
D: NA
size: NA

CDR3: CASSAGTGAWASKYEQYF
DNA: TGTGCCAGCAGCGCAGGGACAGGTGCGTGGGCTAGCAAGTACGAGCAGTACTTC
J: TRBJ2-7
length: 18
V: TRBV9
D: TRBD1
size: NA

CDR3: CAISDTSGTYEQYF
DNA: TGTGCCATCAGTGATACTAGCGGGACCTACGAGCAGTACTTC
J: TRBJ2-7
length: 14
V: TRBV10-3
D: TRBD2
size: NA

CDR3: CASSPSGRGELFF
DNA: TGTGCCAGCAGCCCTAGCGGGAGGGGGGAGCTGTTTTTT
J: TRBJ2-2
length: 13
V: TRBV7-8
D: TRBD2
size: NA

CDR3: CASSPDRATDTQYF
DNA: TGTGCCAGCAGTCCCGACAGGGCCACAGATACGCAGTATTTT
J: TRBJ2-3
length: 14
V: TRBV28
D: TRBD1
size: NA

CDR3: CATSDWGRSTDTQYF
DNA: TGTGCCACCAGTGATTGGGGGAGGAGCACAGATACGCAGTATTTT
J: TRBJ2-3
length: 15
V: TRBV24-1
D: NA
size: NA

CDR3: CASSQDDIRGYHEQYF
DNA: TGTGCCAGCAGCCAAGATGACATACGGGGGTACCACGAGCAGTACTTC
J: TRBJ2-7
length: 16
V: TRBV3-1/TRBV3-2
D: NA
size: NA

CDR3: CSVGGQGNTEAFF
DNA: TGCAGCGTTGGGGGACAGGGAAACACTGAAGCTTTCTTT
J: TRBJ1-1
length: 13
V: TRBV29-1
D: TRBD1
size: once

CDR3: CASSQDLLNEQFF
DNA: TGTGCCAGCAGCCAAGACCTCCTCAATGAGCAGTTCTTC
J: TRBJ2-1
length: 13
V: TRBV3-1/TRBV3-2
D: NA
size: NA

CDR3: CASSLLDRGSPSPGYTF
DNA: TGCGCCAGCAGCTTGCTGGACAGGGGGTCACCTTCCCCTGGCTACACCTTC
J: TRBJ1-2
length: 17
V: TRBV5-1
D: TRBD1
size: NA

CDR3: CASRRQGTEQPQHF
DNA: TGTGCCAGCAGAAGACAGGGGACTGAACAGCCCCAGCATTTT
J: TRBJ1-5
length: 14
V: TRBV6-5
D: TRBD1
size: once

CDR3: CASSLASGTRNTQYF
DNA: TGTGCCAGCAGCTTAGCTAGCGGGACCAGAAACACGCAGTATTTT
J: TRBJ2-3
length: 15
V: TRBV5-6
D: TRBD2
size: NA

CDR3: CASSGDFSSGEQYF
DNA: TGTGCCAGCAGTGGGGACTTTTCCTCGGGAGAGCAGTACTTC
J: TRBJ2-7
length: 14
V: TRBV2
D: NA
size: NA

CDR3: CASSYGATFNEQFF
DNA: TGTGCCAGCAGTTACGGGGCAACATTCAATGAGCAGTTCTTC
J: TRBJ2-1
length: 14
V: TRBV6-6
D: NA
size: NA

CDR3: CASSLTGYHEQYF
DNA: TGTGCCAGCAGTTTGACAGGGTACCACGAGCAGTACTTC
J: TRBJ2-7
length: 13
V: TRBV28
D: TRBD1
size: NA

CDR3: CASSEAFRQVVRYEQYF
DNA: TGTGCCAGCAGTGAAGCGTTTAGACAGGTCGTACGGTACGAGCAGTACTTC
J: TRBJ2-7
length: 17
V: TRBV6-1
D: NA
size: NA

CDR3: CASSPGVGTGGASYNSPLHF
DNA: TGTGCCAGCAGCCCCGGAGTGGGGACAGGGGGCGCCTCCTATAATTCACCCCTCCACTTT
J: TRBJ1-6
length: 20
V: TRBV28
D: TRBD1
size: NA

CDR3: CASSFWGGRALGELFF
DNA: TGTGCCAGCAGCTTTTGGGGCGGGAGGGCCCTGGGGGAGCTGTTTTTT
J: TRBJ2-2
length: 16
V: TRBV5-4
D: TRBD2
size: NA

CDR3: CASSDETGGNEQFF
DNA: TGTGCCAGCAGCGACGAGACAGGGGGCAATGAGCAGTTCTTC
J: TRBJ2-1
length: 14
V: TRBV9
D: TRBD1
size: NA

CDR3: CASSLTGQGANEQYF
DNA: TGTGCCAGCAGTTTAACAGGACAGGGGGCGAACGAGCAGTACTTC
J: TRBJ2-7
length: 15
V: TRBV28
D: TRBD1
size: few

CDR3: CASSQGVRGNQPQHF
DNA: TGTGCCAGCAGCCAAGGGGTGAGAGGGAATCAGCCCCAGCATTTT
J: TRBJ1-5
length: 15
V: TRBV3-1/TRBV3-2
D: NA
size: NA

CDR3: CASSPRRQTENIQYF
DNA: TGTGCCAGCAGTCCCCGGAGACAGACCGAAAACATTCAGTACTTC
J: TRBJ2-4
length: 15
V: TRBV3-1/TRBV3-2
D: NA
size: NA

CDR3: CATGYRDTIYF
DNA: TGTGCCACCGGCTACAGGGACACCATATATTTT
J: TRBJ1-3
length: 11
V: TRBV7-9
D: NA
size: few

CDR3: CATLYRGCQPQHF
DNA: TGTGCCACCCTCTACAGGGGTTGTCAGCCCCAGCATTTT
J: TRBJ1-5
length: 13
V: TRBV18
D: TRBD1
size: NA

CDR3: CATEIGRAVDTQYF
DNA: TGTGCCACGGAAATCGGGAGGGCCGTAGATACGCAGTATTTT
J: TRBJ2-3
length: 14
V: TRBV10-3
D: TRBD2
size: NA

CDR3: CASKRREANTGELFF
DNA: TGTGCCAGTAAGCGTAGGGAGGCGAACACCGGGGAGCTGTTTTTT
J: TRBJ2-2
length: 15
V: TRBV19
D: NA
size: NA

CDR3: CASSEVGSGEKLFF
DNA: TGTGCCAGCAGTGAAGTCGGTAGTGGTGAAAAACTGTTTTTT
J: TRBJ1-4
length: 14
V: TRBV6-1
D: NA
size: once

CDR3: CASSLSGMPESPLHF
DNA: TGTGCCAGCAGTCTCTCGGGTATGCCGGAGTCACCCCTCCACTTT
J: TRBJ1-6
length: 15
V: TRBV7-3
D: NA
size: NA

CDR3: CASSARLGDIQYF
DNA: TGTGCCAGCAGCGCCCGACTAGGGGACATTCAGTACTTC
J: TRBJ2-4
length: 13
V: TRBV6-5
D: NA
size: NA

CDR3: CASSQDMWGAYNEQFF
DNA: TGTGCCAGCAGCCAAGATATGTGGGGGGCCTACAATGAGCAGTTCTTC
J: TRBJ2-1
length: 16
V: TRBV3-1/TRBV3-2
D: NA
size: NA

CDR3: CASSPDYGYTF
DNA: TGTGCCAGCAGCCCCGACTATGGCTACACCTTC
J: TRBJ1-2
length: 11
V: TRBV28
D: NA
size: NA

CDR3: CASSGPGQAYGYTF
DNA: TGTGCCAGCAGTGGACCGGGACAGGCCTATGGCTACACCTTC
J: TRBJ1-2
length: 14
V: TRBV6-2/TRBV6-3
D: TRBD1
size: NA

CDR3: CASSQEGGVPYEQYF
DNA: TGCGCCAGCAGCCAAGAGGGGGGAGTACCCTACGAGCAGTACTTC
J: TRBJ2-7
length: 15
V: TRBV4-3
D: NA
size: NA

CDR3: CASSRTGQNTEAFF
DNA: TGTGCCAGCAGCCGGACAGGACAGAACACTGAAGCTTTCTTT
J: TRBJ1-1
length: 14
V: TRBV6-6
D: TRBD1
size: NA

CDR3: CASRRTGGGETQYF
DNA: TGTGCCAGTAGGAGGACAGGGGGCGGGGAGACCCAGTACTTC
J: TRBJ2-5
length: 14
V: TRBV19
D: TRBD1
size: few

CDR3: CASSETSTQYF
DNA: TGTGCCAGCAGCGAGACAAGTACGCAGTATTTT
J: TRBJ2-3
length: 11
V: TRBV6-2/TRBV6-3
D: NA
size: NA

CDR3: CASSLKTTGGYEQYF
DNA: TGTGCCAGTAGTCTAAAAACGACAGGGGGCTACGAGCAGTACTTC
J: TRBJ2-7
length: 15
V: TRBV19
D: TRBD1
size: NA

CDR3: CASRRQGQYGYTF
DNA: TGTGCCAGCCGACGACAGGGACAATATGGCTACACCTTC
J: TRBJ1-2
length: 13
V: TRBV3-1/TRBV3-2
D: TRBD1
size: NA

CDR3: CATSVGEGADTQYF
DNA: TGTGCCACCAGTGTGGGGGAGGGAGCAGATACGCAGTATTTT
J: TRBJ2-3
length: 14
V: TRBV24-1
D: TRBD2
size: NA

CDR3: CASSPTGLGQPQHF
DNA: TGTGCCAGCAGCCCAACAGGGCTTGGTCAGCCCCAGCATTTT
J: TRBJ1-5
length: 14
V: TRBV7-2
D: NA
size: NA

CDR3: CASSRKAGATDEQFF
DNA: TGTGCCAGCAGCCGCAAAGCGGGAGCTACAGATGAGCAGTTCTTC
J: TRBJ2-1
length: 15
V: TRBV7-2
D: TRBD2
size: NA

CDR3: CASSQGALATEAFF
DNA: TGTGCCAGTAGTCAGGGGGCGTTAGCCACTGAAGCTTTCTTT
J: TRBJ1-1
length: 14
V: TRBV19
D: TRBD1
size: once

CDR3: CASSSGAGITGELFF
DNA: TGTGCCAGCAGTTCCGGGGCGGGGATCACCGGGGAGCTGTTTTTT
J: TRBJ2-2
length: 15
V: TRBV28
D: NA
size: NA

CDR3: CASSPRQGTAGYGYTF
DNA: TGTGCCAGCAGCCCGCGACAGGGGACCGCTGGCTATGGCTACACCTTC
J: TRBJ1-2
length: 16
V: TRBV9
D: TRBD1
size: NA

CDR3: CASSPVARNTEAFF
DNA: TGTGCCAGCAGCCCTGTTGCGAGGAACACTGAAGCTTTCTTT
J: TRBJ1-1
length: 14
V: TRBV5-4
D: NA
size: NA

CDR3: CASSTSWGQGSYEQYF
DNA: TGTGCCAGCAGCACCTCGTGGGGACAGGGTTCCTACGAGCAGTACTTC
J: TRBJ2-7
length: 16
V: TRBV7-9
D: TRBD1
size: NA

CDR3: CASKTDRRNTEAFF
DNA: TGTGCCAGCAAGACAGACAGGAGGAACACTGAAGCTTTCTTT
J: TRBJ1-1
length: 14
V: TRBV6-5
D: NA
size: once